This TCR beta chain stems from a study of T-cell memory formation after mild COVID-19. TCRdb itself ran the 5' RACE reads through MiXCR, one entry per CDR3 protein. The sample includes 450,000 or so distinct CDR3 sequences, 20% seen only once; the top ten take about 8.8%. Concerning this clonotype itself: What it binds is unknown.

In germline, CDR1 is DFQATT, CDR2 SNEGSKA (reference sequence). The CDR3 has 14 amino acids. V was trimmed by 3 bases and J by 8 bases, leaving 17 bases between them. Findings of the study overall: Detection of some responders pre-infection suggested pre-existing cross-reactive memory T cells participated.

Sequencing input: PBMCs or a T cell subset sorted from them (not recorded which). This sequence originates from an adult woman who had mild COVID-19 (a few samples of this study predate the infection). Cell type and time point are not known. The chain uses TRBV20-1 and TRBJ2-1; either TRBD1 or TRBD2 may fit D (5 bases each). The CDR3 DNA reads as TGCAGTGCTAGGGGACCTACCCGACTGGATGAGCAGTTCTTC. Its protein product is CSARGPTRLDEQFF.